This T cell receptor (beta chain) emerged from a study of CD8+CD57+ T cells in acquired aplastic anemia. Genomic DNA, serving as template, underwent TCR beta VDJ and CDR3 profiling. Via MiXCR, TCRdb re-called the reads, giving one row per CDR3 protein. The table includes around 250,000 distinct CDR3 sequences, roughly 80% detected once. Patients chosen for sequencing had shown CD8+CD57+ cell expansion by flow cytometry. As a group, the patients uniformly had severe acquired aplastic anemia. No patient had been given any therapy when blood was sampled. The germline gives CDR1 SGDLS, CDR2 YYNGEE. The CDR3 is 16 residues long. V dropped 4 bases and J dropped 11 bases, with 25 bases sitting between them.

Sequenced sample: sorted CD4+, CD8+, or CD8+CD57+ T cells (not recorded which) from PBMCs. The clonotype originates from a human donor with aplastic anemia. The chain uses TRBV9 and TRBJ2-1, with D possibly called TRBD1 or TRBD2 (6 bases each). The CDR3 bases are TGTGCCAGCAGCCAGGGGAGCGGGCAAGGTCATAATCAGCAGTTCTTC. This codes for CASSQGSGQGHNQQFF. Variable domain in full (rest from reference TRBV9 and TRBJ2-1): DSGVTQTPKHLITATGQRVTLRCSPRSGDLSVYWYQQSLDQGLQFLIQYYNGEERAKGNILERFSAQQFPDLHSELNLSSLELGDSALYFCASSQGSGQGHNQQFFGPGTRLTVL.